The sequence of this TCR beta chain was determined in a study of cytomegalovirus exposure and HLA in healthy donors. Study information: From donors who were HLA-typed, an early data release held approximately 91 million unique TCRs.

Note on this clone: Its antigen is not known.

The ends lost 4 bases at V and 5 bases at J; junction bases unmatched: 2. This CDR3 region has 15 residues. Germline CDR1 reads MNHNS; CDR2 reads SASEGT. A multiplex PCR was run with 60 Vbeta primers and 13 Jbeta primers. Generated by immunoSEQ multiplex PCR, the TCRdb table keeps only in-frame clones and is missing some. The repertoire holds some 190,000 clones, with approximately 88% as singletons. General observations from the study: Fewer N-insertions (relative to the approximately 670-donor mean) were reportedly seen in an Asian-associated ancestry cluster in a later analysis.

The TCR comes from a boy aged 2-15 years in good health and CMV-seronegative. The sequenced sample was PBMCs. The V call is TRBV6-1, the J call TRBJ2-1, with 13 nucleotides matching TRBD2. The CDR3, as DNA: TGTGCCAGCAGTGTTGGACTAGCGGGAGACAATGAGCAGTTCTTC. This translates into CASSVGLAGDNEQFF.